A single sample is the source of the 12 T cell receptor beta chains below, sequenced in a study of cytomegalovirus exposure and HLA in healthy donors. A multiplex PCR was run with 60 Vbeta primers and 13 Jbeta primers. Only in-frame clones appear in the TCRdb table, and some are missing; sequencing was by immunoSEQ multiplex PCR. Among about 130,000 clones listed, 65% to 90% were seen once. The sequenced sample was PBMCs. The source of these receptors is a girl aged 2-10 years in good health and CMV-seronegative.

The V and J genes are TRBV19 and TRBJ2-7; 7 bases agree with TRBD1. Trimming at V came to 2 bases and at J to 1 base, leaving 5 bases not matched to a gene. Germline V gene lookup returns CDR1 LNHDA and CDR2 SQIVND (reference sequence). CDR3 size: 15 residues. This CDR3 is CASSINRGSSYEQYF. CDR3 nucleotide sequence: TGTGCCAGTAGTATAAACAGGGGAAGTTCCTACGAGCAGTACTTC.

V is TRBV7-3 and J is TRBJ2-2, with 8 bases aligning to TRBD2. V trimming: 5 bases; J trimming: 5 bases; junction bases outside the gene matches: 7. CDR3 length: 15 amino acids. Germline V gene sequence: CDR1 SGHTA, CDR2 FQGTGA. For the CDR3, the DNA is TGTGCCAGCAGCCCGAGCGGGAGCGGAACCGGGGAGCTGTTTTTT. Translation: CASSPSGSGTGELFF.

This chain connects TRBV4-1 to TRBJ1-1; 7 positions match TRBD1. Germline loops: CDR1 MGHRA, CDR2 YSYEKL. The CDR3 is 13 residues long. J gave up 5 bases and V 2 bases, and 2 bases lay outside the gene matches. CDR3 amino acids: CASSQSGGTEAFF. In DNA, the CDR3 is TGCGCCAGCAGCCAATCAGGGGGGACTGAAGCTTTCTTT.

The rearrangement links TRBV15 to TRBJ2-1, with 9 bases matching TRBD1. Unmatched junction bases numbered 7, after V lost 2 bases and J lost 8 bases. The CDR3 spans 15 residues. Germline-derived CDR1 and CDR2 are LNHNV and YYDKDF (reference sequence). The CDR3 DNA is TGTGCCACCAGCAGACCCAGACAGGGGGATCATGAGCAGTTCTTC. Translated, it gives CATSRPRQGDHEQFF.

V and J are TRBV6-7 and TRBJ1-1; D is perhaps TRBD1 (5 bases). TRBV6-7 is noted as an ORF with a role that remains uncertain. Trimming left V 6 bases short and J 8 bases short, with 13 bases between. The CDR3 is 12 residues long. The CDR3 nucleotides are TGTGCCAGCAGGCGGACCAGGGTCGAAGCTTTCTTT. It encodes CASRRTRVEAFF.

This clone was observed once. This rearrangement joins TRBV30 to TRBJ2-7, with D perhaps TRBD1 (6 bases). CDR3 length equals 10 residues. The V and J ends lost 5 bases and 4 bases respectively, with 6 bases between them. From germline, CDR1 is GTSNPN and CDR2 SVGIG (reference sequence). The CDR3 protein is CAWQGYEQYF. The CDR3, as DNA: TGTGCCTGGCAGGGGTACGAGCAGTACTTC.

V is TRBV21-1 and J is TRBJ1-2; the table's D call, TRBD1, was not checked against the DNA. TRBV21-1 is marked as a pseudogene. This CDR3 has 13 amino acids. The CDR3 loop is CASSYDRVYGYTF. As DNA, the CDR3 is TGTGCCAGCAGCTACGACAGGGTTTATGGCTACACCTTC.

The chain has TRBV30 and TRBJ2-1; no definite D call. The CDR3 has 15 amino acids. V was pared by 2 bases and J by 0 bases, with 11 bases between. The V gene's germline CDR1 is GTSNPN and CDR2 SVGIG (reference sequence). For the CDR3, the DNA is TGTGCCTGGAGTTTTGAGGCGAGCTCCTACAATGAGCAGTTCTTC. Its translation is CAWSFEASSYNEQFF.

The chain recombines TRBV18 with TRBJ1-3, with a weak D call TRBD1 (6 bases). Trimming shortened V by 10 bases and J by 0 bases, and 13 bases separated the two germline ends. Germline CDR1 reads KGHSH; CDR2 reads LQKENI. CDR3 length: 14 amino acids. CDR3 DNA: TGTGCCACCCAAACAGGGACCTCTGGAAACACCATATATTTT. Translated, it gives CATQTGTSGNTIYF.

Notes on this clone: The same CDR3 arises from other DNA sequences in this sample as well. This rearrangement joins TRBV7-9 to TRBJ2-3, with 9 bases fitting TRBD2. Trimming cost V 3 bases and J 1 base; bases outside gene matches: 5. Germline CDR1 reads SEHNR; CDR2 reads FQNEAQ (reference sequence). The CDR3 runs 16 residues. CDR3 residues: CASSLRRGGGTDTQYF. The CDR3 DNA reads as TGTGCCAGCAGCTTGAGACGCGGGGGGGGCACAGATACGCAGTATTTT. The variable domain in full, completed from reference TRBV7-9 and TRBJ2-3, reads DTGVSQNPRHKITKRGQNVTFRCDPISEHNRLYWYRQTLGQGPEFLTYFQNEAQLEKSRLLSDRFSAERPKGSFSTLEIQRTEQGDSAMYLCASSLRRGGGTDTQYFGPGTRLTVL.

This chain uses TRBV28 with TRBJ1-2; weak D call: TRBD1 (6 bases). V lost 2 bases and J 2 bases, leaving 15 bases between the germline ends. Germline-derived CDR1 and CDR2 are MDHEN and SYDVKM. This CDR3 comprises 16 residues. CDR3 region: CASSLVGEGENYGYTF. In DNA form, the CDR3 reads TGTGCCAGCAGTTTAGTGGGCGAGGGGGAAAACTATGGCTACACCTTC.

Here the CDR3 reads CASSSVNRYEQYF. CDR3 bases: TGTGCCAGCAGCTCTGTCAACAGGTACGAGCAGTACTTC. This chain joins TRBV7-9 and TRBJ2-7, with D possibly matching TRBD1 (5 bases). This CDR3 contains 13 residues. Germline values: CDR1 SEHNR, CDR2 FQNEAQ (reference sequence). The germline V and J ends were trimmed by 4 bases and 4 bases, with 11 bases remaining between them.